This T cell receptor beta chain was observed in a study of CD8 T cells in ankylosing spondylitis. CDR3 length: 13 amino acids. V was clipped by 8 bases and J by 3 bases, with 11 bases between them. The V gene's germline CDR1 is LGHDT and CDR2 YNNKEL (reference sequence). About this clonotype itself: The target antigen is unknown.

General study findings and limits: There was reportedly significant enrichment of clones that were disease-linked in matched ankylosing spondylitis synovial fluid. Certain motif variants had earlier been reported in reactive arthritis synovial fluid and blood. Made up of under 10 highly homologous variants, a TCR beta motif appeared characteristic of ankylosing spondylitis blood.

5'-RACE, quantitative and with molecular barcodes, yielded the TCR beta libraries. Each CDR3 protein is one row after TCRdb ran MiXCR on the 5' RACE reads. The table lists 340,000 or so distinct CDR3 sequences, roughly 14% of them singletons, with about 1% in the top ten. Sample: blood, either unsorted or a sorted T cell fraction (not recorded which). V is TRBV3-1 and J is TRBJ1-3; D is unclear. The clonotype was recovered from a male donor with ankylosing spondylitis or in good health (not recorded which). The CDR3, as DNA: TGTGCCAGCCGAAGGAGTGTTGGAAACACCATATATTTT. It specifies CASRRSVGNTIYF.